The TCR beta chain under discussion was sequenced for a study of T cell responses to AZD1222 COVID-19 vaccine. For this clone: Its antigen is as yet unknown.

Generated by immunoSEQ multiplex PCR, the TCRdb table keeps only in-frame clones and is missing some. The sample holds 130,000 to 150,000 clones, about 92% seen once. Germline lookup yields CDR1 LGHNA and CDR2 YNFKEQ. The V and J ends lost 4 bases and 1 base respectively, with 7 bases between them. The CDR3 spans 14 residues. Study observations and caveats: Most donors were white British and more were female, and clonal diversity was possibly underestimated.

The clonotype originates from an adult in good health. The source material was peripheral blood, sampled on day 0 of AZD1222 vaccination. The chain joins TRBV4-2 to TRBJ2-2; D gene unclear. CDR3 residues: CASSPPRNTGELFF. As DNA, the CDR3 is TGTGCCAGCAGCCCGCCCAGGAACACCGGGGAGCTGTTTTTT.